The clone carrying this T cell receptor beta chain appeared a few times. Time point: patch test 3, about 24 weeks after DPC sensitization. Noted treatment: therapeutic diphenylcyclopropenone sensitization with weekly scalp DPC. TCRdb recomputed calls from the RACE reads with MiXCR, one row per CDR3 protein. The sample has 100,000 or so distinct CDR3 sequences, approximately 36% seen once. Trimming cost V 0 bases and J 9 bases, with 11 bases left between them. Germline lookup yields CDR1 SGHDN and CDR2 FVKESK. CDR3 length: 13 amino acids. The record originates from a study of human T cells and chemical hapten exposure.

The chain links TRBV14 to TRBJ2-5; D is possibly TRBD2 (5 bases). The sequence derives from a man aged 35 to 55 with alopecia areata. Some clones in this sample may be carry-over from other donors' samples. The sample was whole blood, taken in connection with sensitization to the hapten diphenylcyclopropenone (DPC). The CDR3 DNA reads as TGTGCCAGCAGCCAAGACGGAACGGAGGCCCAGTACTTC. Translation gives CASSQDGTEAQYF.